This TCR beta chain is drawn from a study of T cells of healthy individuals. TCRdb redid the calling of the 5' RACE reads with MiXCR, one entry per CDR3 protein. The sample consists of around 53,000 distinct CDR3 sequences, under 15% of them appearing once. The CDR3 length is 17 residues. CDR1 SGHRS and CDR2 YFSETQ come from the germline V gene. Trimming removed 0 bases from V and 6 bases from J, with 22 bases in between. This clonotype was detected ten times or more. The sequence derives from a human donor in good health. V usage is TRBV5-1 and J usage is TRBJ2-7; D gene ambiguous. The CDR3 sequence: CASSLGSLPAQTLEQYF. CDR3 DNA sequence: TGCGCCAGCAGCTTGGGTTCCCTTCCCGCGCAGACCCTCGAGCAGTACTTC.